This T cell receptor (beta chain) comes out of a study of radiation and T cells in renal cell carcinoma. Time point meaning: blood 4 weeks post-SBRT, at nephrectomy. Treatment in this sample: 15 Gy SBRT to primary tumor, nephrectomy 4 weeks later. Findings and caveats of the study: Baseline intratumoral clonotype presence is unknown without pretreatment biopsies.

Using immunoSEQ multiplex PCR, the repertoire was profiled, and TCRdb retains in-frame clones only, with some absent. The sample consists of around 170,000 clones, 88% of them appearing once. With respect to this clone: As yet, its antigen is unknown.

The sample consisted of blood, taken from a patient whose treatment included radiotherapy and nephrectomy. This sequence originates from a woman aged 50 to 60 with renal cell carcinoma.

The CDR3 bases are TGTGCCAGCAGCGTAAGGGCGTGTCGTGGCAGTAAAAACTCCTACGAGCAGTACTTC. This encodes CASSVRACRGSKNSYEQYF. The chain uses TRBV9 and TRBJ2-7; D gene ambiguous. Trimming took 1 base from V and 0 from J, leaving 23 bases between them. Per the germline V gene, CDR1 is SGDLS and CDR2 is YYNGEE. This CDR3 has 19 amino acids.